These 26 T cell receptor beta chains came from one sample sequenced in a study of CD8 T cells in Susac syndrome. Roughly 0.5 to 1 ug RNA was reverse transcribed with random hexamers. MiXCR, applied by TCRdb to the immunoSEQ multiplex PCR reads, yields one record per CDR3 protein. The table lists about 85,000 distinct CDR3 sequences, around 94% of them singletons, with 0.2% to 0.3% in the top ten. The source material was CD8+ T cells from PBMCs. Source of these receptors: a human donor in good health.

This chain connects TRBV5-1 to TRBJ1-1, with a weak D call TRBD1 (6 bases). The CDR3 extends over 15 amino acids. The germline V gene has CDR1 SGHRS and CDR2 YFSETQ. V lost 4 bases and J lost 0, with 13 bases in between. The CDR3 sequence is CASSPLDRVNTEAFF. CDR3 sequence (DNA): TGCGCCAGCAGCCCATTGGACAGAGTGAACACTGAAGCTTTCTTT. Supplemented by reference TRBV5-1 and TRBJ1-1, the full variable domain reads KAGVTQTPRYLIKTRGQQVTLSCSPISGHRSVSWYQQTPGQGLQFLFEYFSETQRNKGNFPGRFSGRQFSNSRSEMNVSTLELGDSALYLCASSPLDRVNTEAFFGQGTRLTVV.

The chain uses TRBV6-2 or TRBV6-3 and TRBJ1-1; the D is unclear. V lost 5 bases and J 6 bases, leaving 10 bases between the germline ends. Germline V gives CDR1 MNHEY, CDR2 SVGEGT. This CDR3 comprises 12 residues. CDR3 DNA: TGTGCCAGCAGTCTCAGTCTTGCTGAAGCTTTCTTT. Protein: CASSLSLAEAFF.

DNA of the CDR3: TGCAGCGTCGCGGGCGAGGGGGGCACAGATACGCAGTATTTT. This sequence encodes CSVAGEGGTDTQYF. The rearrangement links TRBV29-1 to TRBJ2-3; possibly TRBD1 for D (6 bases). V lost 6 bases, J lost 1 base, and 14 bases lay in between. The germline CDR1 and CDR2 sequences are SQVTM and ANQGSEA. The CDR3 covers 14 residues.

This chain connects TRBV20-1 to TRBJ2-1; 8 positions agree with TRBD2. V dropped 0 bases and J dropped 6; count of bases not matched to a gene: 4. The germline gives CDR1 DFQATT, CDR2 SNEGSKA (reference sequence). The CDR3 contains 14 residues. The CDR3 region is CSARDQGTSNEQFF. The CDR3 nucleotides read TGCAGTGCTAGAGATCAGGGGACTAGCAATGAGCAGTTCTTC.

This clonotype was seen more than once but under ten times. This rearrangement joins TRBV27 to TRBJ1-2; D gene ambiguous. Germline CDR1 is MNHEY and CDR2 is SMNVEV (reference sequence). The CDR3 is made up of 14 amino acids. V was pared by 0 bases and J by 2 bases, with 7 bases between. CDR3 nucleotide sequence: TGTGCCAGCAGTTTATCCCGAGGGAACTATGGCTACACCTTC. It specifies CASSLSRGNYGYTF.

The chain joins TRBV9 to TRBJ2-7; D ambiguous. Trimming removed 3 bases at V and 1 base at J, with 11 bases between. CDR1 is SGDLS and CDR2 is YYNGEE in the germline V gene. The CDR3 length is 14 residues. CDR3 amino acids: CASSADSHSYEQYF. CDR3 DNA sequence: TGTGCCAGCAGCGCAGACTCGCATTCCTACGAGCAGTACTTC.

The rearrangement joins TRBV4-1 to TRBJ2-5; D unclear. The V gene lost 1 base and the J gene lost 5 bases, with 8 bases spanning the gap. The CDR3 extends over 13 amino acids. From germline, CDR1 is MGHRA and CDR2 YSYEKL. The CDR3 loop reads CASSQGPGETQYF. CDR3 in DNA: TGCGCCAGCAGCCAAGGGCCCGGCGAGACCCAGTACTTC.

The CDR3 loop reads CSARDRDRGGNTIYF. The CDR3 coding sequence is TGCAGTGCTAGAGATAGGGACAGAGGCGGAAACACCATATATTTT. The chain couples TRBV20-1 to TRBJ1-3; 7 nucleotides match TRBD1. V shed 0 bases and J 4 bases; nucleotides not matched to a gene: 6. CDR1 DFQATT and CDR2 SNEGSKA come from the germline V gene (reference sequence). CDR3 length equals 15 residues.

The chain is built from TRBV6-5 and TRBJ1-5; D may be TRBD1 (5 bases). This CDR3 spans 16 amino acids. CDR1 and CDR2 from the germline V gene are MNHEY and SVGAGI. The ends were cut back, 0 bases at V and 6 bases at J, with 15 bases in the middle. CDR3 nucleotide sequence: TGTGCCAGCAGTTACTCGCCGGGGGGGATGGGTCAGCCCCAGCATTTT. It is translated as CASSYSPGGMGQPQHF.

A single count supports this clonotype. The V and J genes are TRBV20-1 and TRBJ2-7, with D uncertain. There are 13 residues in the CDR3. CDR1 and CDR2 (germline): DFQATT, SNEGSKA (reference sequence). V gave up 2 bases and J gave up 0 bases, with 8 bases separating them. The chain's CDR3 is CSARRTDSYEQYF. The CDR3 nucleotides are TGCAGTGCTAGAAGGACCGACTCCTACGAGCAGTACTTC.

The chain recombines TRBV10-2 with TRBJ2-7, with D possibly matching TRBD2 (5 bases). The V and J ends lost 3 bases and 7 bases respectively, with 10 bases between them. Germline V gives CDR1 WSHSY, CDR2 SAAADI. The CDR3 extends over 12 amino acids. The CDR3 protein is CASSDTGFEQYV. The CDR3, as DNA: TGCGCCAGCAGTGACACGGGATTTGAGCAGTACGTC.

This chain links TRBV7-9 with TRBJ2-1; maybe TRBD2 (5 bases). The V and J ends lost 7 bases and 6 bases respectively, with 16 bases between them. The CDR3 is 14 amino acids. CDR1 SEHNR and CDR2 FQNEAQ come from the germline V gene (reference sequence). The CDR3 DNA sequence: TGTGCCAGCAACGATTTTGACTACAGCAATGAGCAGTTCTTC. Translation: CASNDFDYSNEQFF.

The rearrangement joins TRBV27 to TRBJ1-1; no firm D call. V lost 4 bases and J 4 bases, leaving 7 bases between the germline ends. CDR3 length: 12 amino acids. Germline V gene sequence: CDR1 MNHEY, CDR2 SMNVEV (reference sequence). CDR3 in amino acids: CASSSPSTEAFF. The CDR3 bases are TGTGCCAGCAGTTCCCCGTCCACTGAAGCTTTCTTT.

V is TRBV6-2 or TRBV6-3 and J is TRBJ1-5; TRBD1 aligns across 10 bases. Germline V CDR1 and CDR2: MNHEY, SVGEGT. V was pared by 10 bases and J by 2 bases, with 8 bases of the junction left unmatched. The CDR3 is 15 residues long. The CDR3 nucleotides read TGTGCCATCAGGGGAGGGACAGGGGGCAATCAGCCCCAGCATTTT. Protein product: CAIRGGTGGNQPQHF.

The chain recombines TRBV2 with TRBJ2-7; 9 bases map to TRBD1. The germline gives CDR1 SNHLY, CDR2 FYNNEI. V trimming: 4 bases; J trimming: 0 bases; junction bases outside the gene matches: 7. The CDR3 has 16 residues. This CDR3 reads CASSVYRGPSSYEQYF. The CDR3 coding sequence is TGTGCCAGCAGTGTTTACAGGGGGCCTAGCTCCTACGAGCAGTACTTC.

The chain recombines TRBV25-1 with TRBJ1-1; D remains ambiguous. V was pared by 2 bases and J by 7 bases, with 8 bases between. The CDR3 is 12 residues long. Germline CDR1 MGHDK, CDR2 SYGVNS. As DNA, the CDR3 is TGTGCCAGCAGTGAAGGAGGGTATGAAGCTTTCTTT. Encoded protein: CASSEGGYEAFF.

This clonotype appeared once. The V gene is TRBV6-2 or TRBV6-3, the J gene TRBJ2-4, with D unclear. V was trimmed by 6 bases and J by 6 bases, leaving 3 bases between them. CDR1 is MNHEY and CDR2 is SVGEGT in the germline V gene. The CDR3 extends over 10 amino acids. The CDR3 DNA follows: TGTGCCAGCAGGGGAAACATTCAGTACTTC. Protein sequence: CASRGNIQYF.

The rearrangement joins TRBV27 to TRBJ1-1, with D hard to call. CDR1 is MNHEY and CDR2 is SMNVEV in the germline V gene (reference sequence). There are 15 residues in the CDR3. V lost 2 bases to trimming and J lost 2 bases, with 12 bases between them. The CDR3 nucleotides read TGTGCCAGCAGTTTAGCGGGGTTGGGTAACACTGAAGCTTTCTTT. Translating it yields CASSLAGLGNTEAFF.

This sequence joins TRBV9 and TRBJ2-1; D call uncertain. The CDR3 has 15 residues. The germline gives CDR1 SGDLS, CDR2 YYNGEE. The germline V and J ends were trimmed by 0 bases and 3 bases, with 10 bases remaining between them. CDR3 DNA: TGTGCCAGCAGCGTAGCTGGGATCGACTACAATGAGCAGTTCTTC. Translation: CASSVAGIDYNEQFF.

This chain connects TRBV7-6 to TRBJ2-3, with 12 bases fitting TRBD2. The CDR3 runs to 17 residues. The V and J ends lost 6 bases and 3 bases, in that order; junction bases with no gene match: 10. From germline, CDR1 is SGHVS and CDR2 FNYEAQ. The CDR3: CASSLAGGPSQTDTQYF. The CDR3 region has the DNA TGTGCCAGCAGTCTAGCGGGAGGGCCCTCACAGACAGATACGCAGTATTTT.

This rearrangement joins TRBV27 to TRBJ2-3, with D unclear. Germline V lookup: CDR1 MNHEY, CDR2 SMNVEV (reference sequence). The CDR3 has 16 amino acids. The V end was cut by 1 base, the J end by 2 bases, with 13 bases between. The CDR3 nucleotides are TGTGCCAGCAGTTTATTGGGGTCAGACAACACAGATACGCAGTATTTT. Its translation: CASSLLGSDNTDTQYF.

The gene calls are TRBV27 and TRBJ2-3; D is perhaps TRBD2 (5 bases). The CDR3 spans 13 residues. Germline-derived CDR1 and CDR2 are MNHEY and SMNVEV (reference sequence). V was trimmed by 4 bases and J by 5 bases, leaving 10 bases between them. The DNA of the CDR3 is TGTGCCAGCAGTTGGGCCCGGGGAGATACGCAGTATTTT. This translates into CASSWARGDTQYF.

This chain connects TRBV9 to TRBJ2-1; 11 bases fit TRBD2. The CDR3 totals 18 residues. The germline V gene has CDR1 SGDLS and CDR2 YYNGEE. Trimming removed 3 bases from V and 3 bases from J; junction bases left unmatched: 11. CDR3 loop: CASSGHPGLADYYNEQFF. The CDR3, as DNA: TGTGCCAGCAGCGGACACCCGGGACTAGCGGATTACTACAATGAGCAGTTCTTC.

The chain carries TRBV6-5 and TRBJ2-7; TRBD2 agrees at 7 bases. Germline loops: CDR1 MNHEY, CDR2 SVGAGI. This CDR3 spans 15 amino acids. V was pared by 5 bases and J by 4 bases, with 11 bases of the junction left unmatched. CDR3 DNA: TGTGCCAGCAGTCCGGCTCTAGCGGCCCTTTACGAGCAGTACGTC. Translated: CASSPALAALYEQYV.

The chain carries TRBV13 and TRBJ2-2, with 8 bases matching TRBD1. V lost 5 bases, J lost 1 base, and 3 bases stayed unmatched. CDR1 PRHDT and CDR2 FYEKMQ come from the germline V gene (reference sequence). The length of the CDR3 is 15 residues. CDR3 in DNA: TGTGCCAGCAGCCACAGGGGGTTGAACACCGGGGAGCTGTTTTTT. Translating it yields CASSHRGLNTGELFF.

This rearrangement joins TRBV20-1 to TRBJ2-7, with a weak D call TRBD2 (5 bases). The length of the CDR3 is 13 residues. V dropped 3 bases and J dropped 0 bases, with 9 bases sitting between them. Germline values: CDR1 DFQATT, CDR2 SNEGSKA (reference sequence). The CDR3 bases are TGCAGTGCTAGGAGAGGGAGCTCCTACGAGCAGTACGTC. Translation: CSARRGSSYEQYV.